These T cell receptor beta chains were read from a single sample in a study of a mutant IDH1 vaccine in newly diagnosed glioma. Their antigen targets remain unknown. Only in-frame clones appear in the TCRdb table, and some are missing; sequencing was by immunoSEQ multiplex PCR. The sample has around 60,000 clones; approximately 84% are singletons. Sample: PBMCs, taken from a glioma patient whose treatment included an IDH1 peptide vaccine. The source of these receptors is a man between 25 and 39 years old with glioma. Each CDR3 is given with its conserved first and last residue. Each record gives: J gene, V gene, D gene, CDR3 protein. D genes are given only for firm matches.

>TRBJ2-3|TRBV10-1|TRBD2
CASSEVAGVPPADTQYF
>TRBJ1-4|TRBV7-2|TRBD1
CASSGLDRVKLFF
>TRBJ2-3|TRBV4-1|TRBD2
CASSHNRPSGGAADTQYF
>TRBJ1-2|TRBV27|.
CASSYRRQAVQDGIDGYTF
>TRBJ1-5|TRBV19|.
CASIFPKRFSNQPQHF
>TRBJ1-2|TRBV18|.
CAGSPPDGPGRPYGYTF
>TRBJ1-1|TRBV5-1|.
CASSSGREPVNTEAFF
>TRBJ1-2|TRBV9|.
CASTQFDGWDYGYTF
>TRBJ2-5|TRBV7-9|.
CASRRSSGGETQYF
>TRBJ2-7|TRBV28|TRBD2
CASSIGGLAEQYF
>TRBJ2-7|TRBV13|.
CASSPRMNGREQYF
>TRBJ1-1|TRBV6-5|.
CASSQRQATEAFF
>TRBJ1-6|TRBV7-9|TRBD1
CASSSNRQGGNSPLHF
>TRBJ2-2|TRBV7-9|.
CASSRGKQSNTGELFF
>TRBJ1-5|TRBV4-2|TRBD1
CASSQDPGQGSYSNQPQHF
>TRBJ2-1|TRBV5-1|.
CASSFGTNQYNEQFF
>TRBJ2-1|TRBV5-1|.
CASTPQGSEQFF
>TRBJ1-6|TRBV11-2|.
CASSSRPDSPLHF
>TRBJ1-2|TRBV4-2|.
CASSQETEINYGYTF
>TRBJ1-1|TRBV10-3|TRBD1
CAISESGTEEAFF